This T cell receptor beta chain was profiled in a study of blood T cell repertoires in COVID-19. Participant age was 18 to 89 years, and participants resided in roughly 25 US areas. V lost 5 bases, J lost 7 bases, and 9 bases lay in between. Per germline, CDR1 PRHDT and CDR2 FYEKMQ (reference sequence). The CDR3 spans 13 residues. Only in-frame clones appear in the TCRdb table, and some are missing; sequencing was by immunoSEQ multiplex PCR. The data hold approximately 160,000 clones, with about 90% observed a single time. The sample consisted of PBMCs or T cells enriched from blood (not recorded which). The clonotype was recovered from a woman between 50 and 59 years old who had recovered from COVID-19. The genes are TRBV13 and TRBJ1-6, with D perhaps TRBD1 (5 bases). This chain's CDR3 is CASSPEGNSPLHF. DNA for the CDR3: TGTGCCAGCAGCCCGGAGGGGAATTCACCCCTCCACTTT.